This section outlines one T cell receptor beta chain sequence together with its context. Its cognate antigen is unknown. Donors were healthy Caucasian individuals from Russia aged roughly 6 to 95. The ends were cut back, 5 bases at V and 1 base at J, with 16 bases in the middle. The CDR3 extends over 16 amino acids. These data belong to a study of blood T cells in healthy people across ages. General study results and limits: Investigators treated diversity estimates from one million T cells as underestimates.

PCR was performed a second time for about 6 to 12 cycles using a sample-barcoded 5' primer and a J-beta primer mix. Every sample produced at least 2.5 million CDR3-containing paired-end reads. TCRdb itself ran the 5' RACE reads through MiXCR, one entry per CDR3 protein. There are over 1.5 million distinct CDR3 sequences in the sample; around 48% occur only once, and more than 2% lies in the top ten. V gene TRBV12-3 or TRBV12-4 combines with J gene TRBJ2-3, with a weak D call TRBD1 (6 bases). The sequencing input was blood. The TCR sequence derives from a woman in her thirties or forties in good health. The CDR3 spells CASSQLGGMGTDTQYF. In nucleotides, the CDR3 is TGTGCCAGCAGTCAATTAGGGGGTATGGGCACAGATACGCAGTATTTT.